This T cell receptor (beta chain) was recorded in a study of shared clonotypes between healthy human individuals. Study overall: Each donor's CD4 naive and CD4 memory cells filled three plates apiece, CD8 naive two, and CD8 memory one.

For this clone: Its antigen remains unknown.

With 3 bases clipped from V and 3 bases from J, the junction kept 2 bases outside the gene matches. CDR1 and CDR2 (germline): SGHVS, FQNEAQ. The CDR3 length is 14 residues. Researchers ran the assay at a deep level. The table came from immunoSEQ multiplex PCR; TCRdb's copy has only in-frame clones and leaves some out. The sample has roughly 1 million clones, around 74% seen once. Regarding the study as a whole: Larger richness was generally estimated for naive than memory subsets. It was anticipated that sequencing depth would influence how many clonotypes donors shared.

This receptor was identified in a man between 18 and 35 years old in good health. The chain carries TRBV7-8 and TRBJ1-3; 7 bases are shared with TRBD1. The sequenced sample consisted of memory CD4+ T cells sorted from blood. As for subset: CD45RA-negative fraction. In DNA, the CDR3 is TGTGCCAGCAGCTTCGACAGGGTTGGAAACACCATATATTTT. It encodes CASSFDRVGNTIYF.